The clone carrying this T cell receptor beta chain was seen more than once but under ten times. The antigen is not known. Trimming removed 3 bases from V and 5 bases from J, with 11 bases in between. From germline, CDR1 is SGHTA and CDR2 FQGNSA. The CDR3 is made up of 13 amino acids. The data are from a study of cytomegalovirus exposure and HLA in healthy donors. PCR used 60 Vbeta primers and 13 Jbeta primers. Data came from immunoSEQ multiplex PCR; TCRdb stores just in-frame clones and leaves some out. The sample yields 110,000 to 150,000 clones, less than 9.5% seen once. Regarding the study as a whole: Several top significant clusters appeared, in a later analysis, to be linked to common viral pathogens. The study listed roughly 160 cytomegalovirus-associated TCR beta chains.

This clonotype was sampled from a male donor in good health and CMV-seronegative. Sequenced: PBMCs. The rearrangement uses TRBV7-2 and TRBJ2-7; D not resolved. The CDR3 is CASSFPPLNEQYF. The CDR3 DNA is TGTGCCAGCAGCTTCCCCCCCCTTAACGAGCAGTACTTC.